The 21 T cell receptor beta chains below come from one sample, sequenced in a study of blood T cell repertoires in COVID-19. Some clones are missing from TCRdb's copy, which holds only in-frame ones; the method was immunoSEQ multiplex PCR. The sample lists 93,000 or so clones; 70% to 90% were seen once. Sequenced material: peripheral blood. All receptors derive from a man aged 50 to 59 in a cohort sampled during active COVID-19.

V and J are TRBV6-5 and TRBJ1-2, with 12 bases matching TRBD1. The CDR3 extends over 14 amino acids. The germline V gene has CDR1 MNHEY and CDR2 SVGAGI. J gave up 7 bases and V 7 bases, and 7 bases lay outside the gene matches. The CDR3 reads CASTPGTGGSGYTF. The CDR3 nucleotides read TGTGCCAGCACCCCAGGGACAGGGGGCTCTGGCTACACCTTC.

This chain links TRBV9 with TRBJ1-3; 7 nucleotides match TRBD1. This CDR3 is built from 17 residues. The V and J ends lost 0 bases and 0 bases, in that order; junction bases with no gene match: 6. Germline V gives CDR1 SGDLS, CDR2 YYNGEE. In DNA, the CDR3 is TGTGCCAGCAGCGTAGGGCAGGGGGGCTACTCTGGAAACACCATATATTTT. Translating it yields CASSVGQGGYSGNTIYF.

In nucleotides, the CDR3 is TGCGCCAGCAGCCCCGGGAACCGCTCAGTGGGCACCGGGGAGCTGTTTTTT. Translating gives CASSPGNRSVGTGELFF. The chain employs TRBV5-1 and TRBJ2-2; D may be TRBD2 (5 bases). The CDR3 totals 17 residues. Germline CDR1 SGHRS, CDR2 YFSETQ. V was shortened by 4 bases and J by 4 bases, with 20 bases between the two germline ends.

The CDR3 region is CASREDRSNIQYF. CDR3 DNA: TGTGCCAGCAGGGAGGACAGGTCAAACATTCAGTACTTC. V usage is TRBV2 and J usage is TRBJ2-4, with 7 bases lining up with TRBD1. Germline V CDR1 and CDR2: SNHLY, FYNNEI. The V and J ends lost 6 bases and 6 bases, in that order; junction bases with no gene match: 5. CDR3 length equals 13 residues.

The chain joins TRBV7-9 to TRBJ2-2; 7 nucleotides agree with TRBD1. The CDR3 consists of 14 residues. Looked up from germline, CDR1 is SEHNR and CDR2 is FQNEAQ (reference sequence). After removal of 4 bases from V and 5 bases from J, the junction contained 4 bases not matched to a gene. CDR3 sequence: CASSYRGNTGELFF. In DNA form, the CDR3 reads TGTGCCAGCAGCTACAGGGGAAATACCGGGGAGCTGTTTTTT.

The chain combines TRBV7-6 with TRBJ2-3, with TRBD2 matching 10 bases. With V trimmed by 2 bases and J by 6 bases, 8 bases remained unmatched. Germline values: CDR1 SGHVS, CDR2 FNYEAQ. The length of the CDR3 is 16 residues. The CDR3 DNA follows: TGTGCCAGCAGCTTACTCAGCGGGGGGGCATCGGATACGCAGTATTTT. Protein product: CASSLLSGGASDTQYF.

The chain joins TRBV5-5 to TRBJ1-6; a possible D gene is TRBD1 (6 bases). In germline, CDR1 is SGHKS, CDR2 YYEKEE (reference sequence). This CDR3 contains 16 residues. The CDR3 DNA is TGTGCGAATGAGGTTAGGGGGGGCTCCTATAATTCACCCCTCCACTTT. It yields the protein CANEVRGGSYNSPLHF.

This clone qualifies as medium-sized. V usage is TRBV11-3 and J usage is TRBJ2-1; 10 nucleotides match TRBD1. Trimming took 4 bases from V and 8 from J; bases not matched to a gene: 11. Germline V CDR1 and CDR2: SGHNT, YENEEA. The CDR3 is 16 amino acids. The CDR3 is CASSSTRQGALHEQFF. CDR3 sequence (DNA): TGTGCCAGCAGCTCAACCCGACAGGGGGCGTTGCATGAGCAGTTCTTC.

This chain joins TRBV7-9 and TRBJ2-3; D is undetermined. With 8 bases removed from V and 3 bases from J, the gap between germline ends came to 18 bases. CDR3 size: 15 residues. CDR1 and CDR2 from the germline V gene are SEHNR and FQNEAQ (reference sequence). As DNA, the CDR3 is TGTGCCAGCGAATCAGCGAGAATTGGGACAGATACGCAGTATTTT. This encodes CASESARIGTDTQYF.

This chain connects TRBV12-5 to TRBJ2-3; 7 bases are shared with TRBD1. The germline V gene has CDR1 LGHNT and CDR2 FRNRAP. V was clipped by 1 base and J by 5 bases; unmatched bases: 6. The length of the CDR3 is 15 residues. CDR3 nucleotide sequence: TGTGCTAGTGGTTTGGATAGAGGGGGCAGAGATACGCAGTATTTT. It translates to CASGLDRGGRDTQYF. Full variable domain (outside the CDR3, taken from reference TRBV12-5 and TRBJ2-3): DARVTQTPRHKVTEMGQEVTMRCQPILGHNTVFWYRQTMMQGLELLAYFRNRAPLDDSGMPKDRFSAEMPDATLATLKIQPSEPRDSAVYFCASGLDRGGRDTQYFGPGTRLTVL.

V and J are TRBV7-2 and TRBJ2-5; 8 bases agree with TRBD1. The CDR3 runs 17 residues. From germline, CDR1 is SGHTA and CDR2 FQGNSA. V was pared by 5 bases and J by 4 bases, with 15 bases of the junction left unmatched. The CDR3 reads CASSRFPQGAYRETQYF. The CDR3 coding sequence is TGTGCCAGCAGCAGGTTCCCTCAGGGGGCGTACCGAGAGACCCAGTACTTC.

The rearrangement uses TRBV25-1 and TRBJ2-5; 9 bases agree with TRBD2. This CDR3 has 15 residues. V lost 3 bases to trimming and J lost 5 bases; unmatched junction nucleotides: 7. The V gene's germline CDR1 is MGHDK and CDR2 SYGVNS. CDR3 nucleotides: TGTGCCAGCAGTGACTGGCGGGGGGGCCTTGAGACCCAGTACTTC. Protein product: CASSDWRGGLETQYF.

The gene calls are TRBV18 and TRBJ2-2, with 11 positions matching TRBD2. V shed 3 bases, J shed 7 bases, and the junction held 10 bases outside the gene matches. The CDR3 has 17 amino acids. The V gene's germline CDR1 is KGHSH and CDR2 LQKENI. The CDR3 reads CASSPKTGTSGIGELFF. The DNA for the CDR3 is TGTGCCAGCTCACCTAAAACCGGGACTAGCGGTATCGGGGAGCTGTTTTTT.

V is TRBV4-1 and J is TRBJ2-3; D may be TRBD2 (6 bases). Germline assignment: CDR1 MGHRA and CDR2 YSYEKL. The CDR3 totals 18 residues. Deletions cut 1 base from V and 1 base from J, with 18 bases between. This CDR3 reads CASSQGDSPLTGTDTQYF. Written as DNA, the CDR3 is TGCGCCAGCAGCCAAGGGGACTCCCCTCTTACCGGCACAGATACGCAGTATTTT.

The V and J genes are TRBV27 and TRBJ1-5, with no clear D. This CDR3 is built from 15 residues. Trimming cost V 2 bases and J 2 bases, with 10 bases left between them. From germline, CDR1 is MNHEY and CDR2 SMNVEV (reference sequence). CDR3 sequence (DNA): TGTGCCAGCAGTTTAGAGGGTCTGGGCAATCAGCCCCAGCATTTT. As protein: CASSLEGLGNQPQHF.

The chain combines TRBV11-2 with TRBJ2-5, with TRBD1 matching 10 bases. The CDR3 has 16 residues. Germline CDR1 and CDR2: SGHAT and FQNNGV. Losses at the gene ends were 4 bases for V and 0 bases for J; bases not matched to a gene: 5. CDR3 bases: TGTGCCAGCAGCTCCCGGGACAGGGGACACCAAGAGACCCAGTACTTC. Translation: CASSSRDRGHQETQYF.

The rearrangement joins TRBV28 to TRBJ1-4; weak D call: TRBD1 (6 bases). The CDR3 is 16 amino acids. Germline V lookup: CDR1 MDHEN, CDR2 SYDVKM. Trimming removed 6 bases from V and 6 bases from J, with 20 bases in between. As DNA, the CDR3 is TGTGCCAGCAGCTCCGACCCTACAGGGTCTTATGAAAAACTGTTTTTT. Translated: CASSSDPTGSYEKLFF.

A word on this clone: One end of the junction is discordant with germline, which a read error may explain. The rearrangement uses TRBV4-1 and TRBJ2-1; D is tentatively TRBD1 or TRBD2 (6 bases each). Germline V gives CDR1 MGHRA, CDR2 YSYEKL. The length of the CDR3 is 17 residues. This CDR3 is CASSQGGLGSFYNEQFF. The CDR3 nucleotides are TGCGCCAGCAGTCAAGGGGGACTGGGATCCTTCTACAATGAGCAGTTCTTC.

The chain's CDR3 is CASSNHRASEKLFF. The CDR3 DNA follows: TGTGCCAGCTCCAACCACAGGGCGAGCGAAAAACTGTTTTTT. The J gene is TRBJ1-4, the V gene TRBV27; TRBD1 is a possible D gene (6 bases). With 8 bases removed from V and 8 bases from J, the gap between germline ends came to 18 bases. In germline, CDR1 is MNHEY, CDR2 SMNVEV (reference sequence). There are 14 residues in the CDR3.

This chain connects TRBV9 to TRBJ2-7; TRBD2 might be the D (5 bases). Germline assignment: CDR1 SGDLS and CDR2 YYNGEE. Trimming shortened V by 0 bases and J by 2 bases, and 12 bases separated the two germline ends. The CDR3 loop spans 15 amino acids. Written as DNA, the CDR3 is TGTGCCAGCAGCGTAGCTTGGGGAGTTGCCTACGAGCAGTACTTC. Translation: CASSVAWGVAYEQYF.

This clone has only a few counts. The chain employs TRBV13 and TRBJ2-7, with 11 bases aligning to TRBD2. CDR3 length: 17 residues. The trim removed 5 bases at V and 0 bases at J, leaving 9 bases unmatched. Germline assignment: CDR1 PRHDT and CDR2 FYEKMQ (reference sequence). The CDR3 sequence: CASSPSSGGPYSYEQYF. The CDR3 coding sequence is TGTGCCAGCAGCCCCTCTAGCGGGGGGCCTTACTCCTACGAGCAGTACTTC.